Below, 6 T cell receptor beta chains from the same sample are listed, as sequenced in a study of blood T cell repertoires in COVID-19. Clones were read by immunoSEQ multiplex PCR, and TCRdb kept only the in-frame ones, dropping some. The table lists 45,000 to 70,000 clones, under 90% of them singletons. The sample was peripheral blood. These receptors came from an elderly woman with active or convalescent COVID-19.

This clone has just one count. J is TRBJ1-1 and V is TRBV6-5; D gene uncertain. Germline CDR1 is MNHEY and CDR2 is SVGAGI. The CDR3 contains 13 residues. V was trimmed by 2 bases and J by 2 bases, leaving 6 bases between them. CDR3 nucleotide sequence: TGTGCCAGCAGTTACGGCTCAAACACTGAAGCTTTCTTT. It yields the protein CASSYGSNTEAFF.

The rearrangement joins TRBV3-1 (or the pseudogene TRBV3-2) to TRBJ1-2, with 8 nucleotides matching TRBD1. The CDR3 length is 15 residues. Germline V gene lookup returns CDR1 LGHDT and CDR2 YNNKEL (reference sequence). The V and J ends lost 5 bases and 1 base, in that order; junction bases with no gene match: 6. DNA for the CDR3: TGTGCCAGCAGCTATGACAGGGGCGGTAACTATGGCTACACCTTC. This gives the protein CASSYDRGGNYGYTF.

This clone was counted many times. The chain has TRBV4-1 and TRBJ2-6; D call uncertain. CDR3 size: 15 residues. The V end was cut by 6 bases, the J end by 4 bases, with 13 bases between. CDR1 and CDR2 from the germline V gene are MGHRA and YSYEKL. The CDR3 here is CASSTSLGGANVLTF. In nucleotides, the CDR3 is TGCGCCAGCAGTACCTCCCTGGGCGGGGCCAACGTCCTGACTTTC.

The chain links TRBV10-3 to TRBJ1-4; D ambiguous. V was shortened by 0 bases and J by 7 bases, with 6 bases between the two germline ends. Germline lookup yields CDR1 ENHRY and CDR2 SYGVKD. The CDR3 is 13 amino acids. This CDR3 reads CAISESDFEKLFF. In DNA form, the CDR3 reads TGTGCCATCAGTGAGTCTGACTTTGAAAAACTGTTTTTT.

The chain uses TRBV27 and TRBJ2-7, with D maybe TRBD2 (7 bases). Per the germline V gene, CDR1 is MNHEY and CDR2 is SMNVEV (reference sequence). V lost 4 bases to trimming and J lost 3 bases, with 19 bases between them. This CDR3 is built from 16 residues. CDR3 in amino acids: CASSWGGAGFNYEQYF. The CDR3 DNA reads TGTGCCAGCAGTTGGGGGGGGGCAGGGTTCAACTACGAGCAGTACTTC.

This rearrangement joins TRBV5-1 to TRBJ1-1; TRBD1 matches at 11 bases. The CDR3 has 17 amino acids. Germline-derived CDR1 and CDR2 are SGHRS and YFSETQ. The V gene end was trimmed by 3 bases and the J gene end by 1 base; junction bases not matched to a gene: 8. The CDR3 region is CASSSGTGGRGNTEAFF. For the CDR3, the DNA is TGCGCCAGCAGCTCGGGGACAGGGGGTAGAGGGAACACTGAAGCTTTCTTT.